The 30 T cell receptor beta chains below were found in one sample sequenced in a study of early T cells in non-severe SARS-CoV-2 infection. TCRdb itself ran the 5' RACE reads through MiXCR, one entry per CDR3 protein. Of tens of thousands of distinct CDR3 sequences listed, 10% to 15% are singletons. The source material was whole blood, sampled at baseline. Receptors were obtained from an adult who was a healthcare worker with PCR-confirmed SARS-CoV-2 infection or an uninfected control (not recorded which).

This clonotype has a handful of counts. V gene TRBV7-8 combines with J gene TRBJ2-5, with 7 bases identical to TRBD2. Germline lookup yields CDR1 SGHVS and CDR2 FQNEAQ. V shed 4 bases and J 6 bases; nucleotides not matched to a gene: 8. The CDR3 runs to 14 residues. The CDR3 loop reads CASSSHAGAQTQYF. Written as DNA, the CDR3 is TGTGCCAGCAGCTCCCACGCGGGAGCGCAGACCCAGTACTTC.

This clonotype has more than one count but fewer than ten. CDR3 nucleotides: TGTGCCAGCAGCCCCACGGGGAGCTCTGGAAACACCATATATTTT. It specifies CASSPTGSSGNTIYF. The rearrangement uses TRBV7-2 and TRBJ1-3; no clear D. From germline, CDR1 is SGHTA and CDR2 FQGNSA. V was cut by 5 bases and J by 0 bases, with 11 bases left in between. The CDR3 runs to 15 residues.

J is TRBJ1-2 and V is TRBV7-2, with D possibly being TRBD1 (5 bases). The CDR3 covers 14 residues. V was cut by 1 base and J by 3 bases, with 9 bases left in between. Germline V gene lookup returns CDR1 SGHTA and CDR2 FQGNSA. This CDR3 is CASSLGRAYYGYTF. The CDR3 DNA reads as TGTGCCAGCAGCTTAGGCAGGGCCTACTATGGCTACACCTTC.

This clonotype has more than one count but fewer than ten. This chain joins TRBV10-2 and TRBJ1-1, with D maybe TRBD1 (6 bases). Germline V gives CDR1 WSHSY, CDR2 SAAADI. CDR3 length: 15 residues. V lost 6 bases and J 0 bases, leaving 14 bases between the germline ends. In nucleotides, the CDR3 is TGCGCCAGCAGACAAGTCGGGACAATGAACACTGAAGCTTTCTTT. It is translated as CASRQVGTMNTEAFF.

The V and J genes are TRBV10-2 and TRBJ2-6; D is possibly TRBD2 (6 bases). Deletions cut 3 bases from V and 1 base from J, with 7 bases between. The CDR3 runs to 15 residues. The germline V gene encodes CDR1 WSHSY and CDR2 SAAADI. CDR3 protein: CASSDRGSGANVLTF. CDR3 bases: TGCGCCAGCAGTGATCGGGGGTCTGGGGCCAACGTCCTGACTTTC.

The chain carries TRBV5-6 and TRBJ2-1; D ambiguous. Germline values: CDR1 SGHDT, CDR2 YYEEEE. The V gene lost 1 base and the J gene lost 15 bases, with 14 bases spanning the gap. CDR3 length equals 12 residues. The CDR3 region is CASSLLSGPVFF. Here the CDR3 DNA reads TGTGCCAGCAGCTTGTTGTCGGGCCCTGTGTTCTTC.

This clonotype has ten or more counts. The gene calls are TRBV5-1 and TRBJ1-6; D is possibly TRBD1 (6 bases). The CDR3 has 15 amino acids. V was cut by 4 bases and J by 4 bases, with 12 bases left in between. The V gene's germline CDR1 is SGHRS and CDR2 YFSETQ. CDR3 in amino acids: CASSRGGEYNSPLHF. DNA for the CDR3: TGCGCCAGCAGCCGGGGGGGCGAATATAATTCACCCCTCCACTTT. The whole variable domain, filled in from reference TRBV5-1 and TRBJ1-6, reads KAGVTQTPRYLIKTRGQQVTLSCSPISGHRSVSWYQQTPGQGLQFLFEYFSETQRNKGNFPGRFSGRQFSNSRSEMNVSTLELGDSALYLCASSRGGEYNSPLHFGNGTRLTVT.

This clonotype was detected only a few times. This chain joins TRBV9 and TRBJ2-5, with 16 bases identical to TRBD2. The CDR3 totals 19 residues. The V segment lost 4 bases and the J segment 2 bases; nucleotides outside the gene matches: 11. The V gene's germline CDR1 is SGDLS and CDR2 YYNGEE. The CDR3 loop is CASSPQIPGLAGGQETQYF. Written as DNA, the CDR3 is TGTGCCAGCAGCCCCCAAATCCCGGGACTAGCGGGAGGGCAAGAGACCCAGTACTTC. Filled out from reference TRBV9 and TRBJ2-5, the complete variable domain reads DSGVTQTPKHLITATGQRVTLRCSPRSGDLSVYWYQQSLDQGLQFLIQYYNGEERAKGNILERFSAQQFPDLHSELNLSSLELGDSALYFCASSPQIPGLAGGQETQYFGPGTRLLVL.

This clonotype has ten or more counts. The gene calls are TRBV3-1 and TRBJ2-1, with a weak D call TRBD2 (6 bases). The CDR3 contains 17 residues. The germline V and J ends were trimmed by 0 bases and 7 bases, with 19 bases remaining between them. The germline CDR1 and CDR2 sequences are LGHDT and YNNKEL (reference sequence). CDR3 sequence: CASSQDIPWDRGNEQFF. In nucleotides, the CDR3 is TGTGCCAGCAGCCAAGATATTCCGTGGGACCGGGGGAATGAGCAGTTCTTC.

This clonotype has only a few counts. The chain combines TRBV5-1 with TRBJ1-5; 9 bases match TRBD1. CDR1 and CDR2 from the germline V gene are SGHRS and YFSETQ. The CDR3 length is 18 residues. Trimming at V came to 2 bases and at J to 2 bases, leaving 11 bases not matched to a gene. The CDR3 sequence: CASSFMTGGGGRNQPQHF. DNA of the CDR3: TGCGCCAGCAGCTTTATGACAGGGGGAGGAGGCCGCAATCAGCCCCAGCATTTT.

There are a few counts of this clonotype. The chain carries TRBV6-5 and TRBJ1-6, with D possibly TRBD1 on 5 matching bases. Between the trimmed V and J ends, which lost 0 bases and 5 bases, there was a span of 8 bases. Per germline, CDR1 MNHEY and CDR2 SVGAGI. This CDR3 is built from 15 residues. Here the CDR3 DNA reads TGTGCCAGCAGTTACTCGAGCAGGGATAATTCACCCCTCCACTTT. Translating it yields CASSYSSRDNSPLHF.

This clonotype came up a few times. The genes are TRBV12-3 or TRBV12-4 and TRBJ2-5; TRBD1 aligns across 8 bases. V was clipped by 4 bases and J by 5 bases; unmatched bases: 6. The CDR3 is 14 residues long. The CDR3 nucleotides are TGTGCCAGCAGTTCCAGGACAGGGCTGGAGACCCAGTACTTC. Protein: CASSSRTGLETQYF.

The chain is built from TRBV10-3 and TRBJ2-5; no clear D. Germline V gene data show CDR1 as ENHRY and CDR2 as SYGVKD. V was cut by 0 bases and J by 4 bases, with 9 bases left in between. The CDR3 is made up of 14 amino acids. CDR3 region: CAISESRLPETQYF. The DNA for the CDR3 is TGTGCCATCAGTGAGTCGAGGCTCCCAGAGACCCAGTACTTC.

The sample holds one count of this clonotype. CDR3 coding DNA: TGTGCCAGCAGCCTGACGGATGAGCAGTTCTTC. As protein: CASSLTDEQFF. The chain carries TRBV6-6 and TRBJ2-1; D unclear. Germline assignment: CDR1 MNHNY and CDR2 SVGAGI (reference sequence). The CDR3 has 11 residues. Trimming took off 6 bases at V and 8 bases at J, with 8 bases between the two ends.

This clonotype was found a few times. The rearrangement links TRBV15 to TRBJ1-1, with no clear D. The CDR3 contains 13 residues. The germline V gene encodes CDR1 LNHNV and CDR2 YYDKDF (reference sequence). V gave up 5 bases and J gave up 3 bases, with 10 bases separating them. The CDR3 loop reads CATSPYGHTEAFF. CDR3 DNA: TGTGCCACCAGCCCCTACGGGCACACTGAAGCTTTCTTT.

The sample holds many counts of this clonotype. V and J are TRBV28 and TRBJ2-6, with a weak D call TRBD2 (6 bases). The CDR3 extends over 15 amino acids. Germline V CDR1 and CDR2: MDHEN, SYDVKM. With 5 bases removed from V and 1 base from J, the gap between germline ends came to 9 bases. CDR3 DNA: TGTGCCAGCAGTGGAGGAGGGTCTGGGGCCAACGTCCTGACTTTC. This sequence encodes CASSGGGSGANVLTF. Looking up the rest from reference TRBV28 and TRBJ2-6 gives the full variable domain: DVKVTQSSRYLVKRTGEKVFLECVQDMDHENMFWYRQDPGLGLRLIYFSYDVKMKEKGDIPEGYSVSREKKERFSLILESASTNQTSMYLCASSGGGSGANVLTFGAGSRLTVL.

This clonotype was seen only a few times. The gene calls are TRBV30 and TRBJ1-1; no reliable D call. Trimming removed 4 bases from V and 4 bases from J, with 13 bases in between. This CDR3 has 13 amino acids. CDR1 and CDR2 (germline): GTSNPN, SVGIG (reference sequence). The CDR3 reads CAWNFHGATEAFF. Here the CDR3 DNA reads TGTGCCTGGAATTTCCATGGTGCCACTGAAGCTTTCTTT. Complete variable domain (other parts from reference TRBV30 and TRBJ1-1): SQTIHQWPATLVQPVGSPLSLECTVEGTSNPNLYWYRQAAGRGLQLLFYSVGIGQISSEVPQNLSASRPQDRQFILSSKKLLLSDSGFYLCAWNFHGATEAFFGQGTRLTVV.

This clonotype showed up many times. The chain joins TRBV29-1 to TRBJ2-7; the match to TRBD1 covers 8 bases. J was trimmed by 3 bases and V by 7 bases; bases with no gene match: 8. Germline lookup yields CDR1 SQVTM and CDR2 ANQGSEA. The CDR3 is made up of 13 amino acids. CDR3 DNA: TGCAGCGCCGCGCAGGGGGCCGGCTACGAGCAGTACTTC. Protein sequence: CSAAQGAGYEQYF.

The rearrangement links TRBV29-1 to TRBJ2-7; 8 positions agree with TRBD2. Germline V lookup: CDR1 SQVTM, CDR2 ANQGSEA. CDR3 length: 12 amino acids. V was clipped by 7 bases and J by 5 bases; unmatched bases: 7. Here the CDR3 reads CSATGTSNEQYF. In DNA form, the CDR3 reads TGCAGCGCAACCGGGACTAGTAACGAGCAGTACTTC.

This clonotype was seen many times. The V and J genes are TRBV4-2 and TRBJ2-1, with 8 bases identical to TRBD2. V lost 0 bases and J lost 7; bases outside the gene matches: 5. The CDR3 extends over 15 amino acids. CDR1 LGHNA and CDR2 YNFKEQ come from the germline V gene. The CDR3 DNA is TGTGCCAGCAGCCAAGATCGACTAGCGAGGAATGAGCAGTTCTTC. Its protein product is CASSQDRLARNEQFF.

This clonotype appeared a few times. The rearrangement joins TRBV6-1 to TRBJ2-2; 7 nucleotides match TRBD2. CDR1 and CDR2 (germline): MNHNS, SASEGT. J lost 3 bases, V lost 7 bases, and 5 bases had no gene match. This CDR3 is 14 amino acids long. This CDR3 reads CASKVGGDTGELFF. CDR3 DNA: TGTGCCAGCAAGGTGGGAGGGGACACCGGGGAGCTGTTTTTT.

This clonotype was detected only a few times. This sequence joins TRBV11-2 and TRBJ2-2; 15 bases fit TRBD2. This CDR3 is built from 19 residues. Per germline, CDR1 SGHAT and CDR2 FQNNGV. The J segment lost 0 bases and the V segment lost 8 bases, leaving 10 bases of the junction unmatched. The CDR3 bases are TGTGCCAGCCCCGGGACTAGCGGGAGGTCTTGGGCGAACACCGGGGAGCTGTTTTTT. It encodes CASPGTSGRSWANTGELFF.

In this sample, this clonotype turned up many times. The rearrangement links TRBV12-3 or TRBV12-4 to TRBJ2-7; no reliable D call. The V end lost 6 bases, the J end lost 5 bases, and 8 bases lay between the germline ends. The CDR3 has 11 amino acids. The CDR3: CASSPGHEQYF. CDR3 nucleotide sequence: TGTGCCAGCAGCCCAGGCCACGAGCAGTACTTC.

This clonotype was seen ten or more times. This chain joins TRBV20-1 and TRBJ1-1; 10 nucleotides align to TRBD1. V lost 6 bases to trimming and J lost 5 bases; unmatched junction nucleotides: 9. CDR1 is DFQATT, CDR2 SNEGSKA, per germline (reference sequence). CDR3 length: 14 residues. CDR3 DNA sequence: TGCAGTGCCAACCGCGGGACAGGGGAGACTGAAGCTTTCTTT. Protein product: CSANRGTGETEAFF.

The rearrangement uses TRBV11-2 and TRBJ2-1, with 11 bases that match TRBD2. With 3 bases clipped from V and 4 bases from J, the junction kept 11 bases outside the gene matches. CDR1 is SGHAT, CDR2 FQNNGV, per germline. This CDR3 comprises 18 residues. DNA of the CDR3: TGTGCCAGCAGCTTTGGAGGGGCCCTAGCGGGGGGATACAATGAGCAGTTCTTC. Translated: CASSFGGALAGGYNEQFF.

This clonotype was counted a few times. The chain recombines TRBV7-9 with TRBJ2-2; D uncertain. The CDR3 is 14 residues long. The V gene's germline CDR1 is SEHNR and CDR2 FQNEAQ (reference sequence). V was pared by 5 bases and J by 4 bases, with 11 bases between. The DNA of the CDR3 is TGTGCCAGCAGCATCCCACGGTTCACCGGGGAGCTGTTTTTT. Amino acids: CASSIPRFTGELFF.

The chain carries TRBV7-9 and TRBJ2-1, with 7 bases identical to TRBD1. The V gene's germline CDR1 is SEHNR and CDR2 FQNEAQ (reference sequence). This CDR3 has 13 amino acids. Unmatched junction bases numbered 12, after V lost 5 bases and J lost 14 bases. The DNA for the CDR3 is TGTGCCAGCAGCATCCGAACAGGGGATGATAAGTTCTTC. Protein: CASSIRTGDDKFF.

In its sample, this clonotype was seen a few times. The V and J genes are TRBV7-9 and TRBJ2-3; weak D call: TRBD1 (5 bases). Trimming took 5 bases from V and 0 from J, leaving 12 bases between them. The CDR3 extends over 15 amino acids. Germline V lookup: CDR1 SEHNR, CDR2 FQNEAQ (reference sequence). CDR3 bases: TGTGCCAGCAGCCCAGGGTTGGTGAGCACAGATACGCAGTATTTT. Residues: CASSPGLVSTDTQYF.

This clonotype was seen ten or more times. V and J are TRBV7-9 and TRBJ2-3; D is perhaps TRBD1 (7 bases). This CDR3 has 14 residues. V lost 6 bases and J lost 3, with 13 bases in between. CDR1 and CDR2 (germline): SEHNR, FQNEAQ (reference sequence). CDR3: CASSVTGRTDTQYF. The CDR3 nucleotides are TGTGCCAGCAGTGTGACAGGGAGGACAGATACGCAGTATTTT.

In this sample, this clonotype turned up many times. The chain joins TRBV19 to TRBJ1-2, with 8 nucleotides matching TRBD1. Germline V CDR1 and CDR2: LNHDA, SQIVND (reference sequence). The CDR3 has 14 residues. With V trimmed by 7 bases and J by 8 bases, 12 bases remained unmatched. Here the CDR3 reads CASNPLDRVWGYTF. The CDR3 nucleotides read TGTGCCAGTAACCCCTTGGACAGGGTATGGGGCTACACCTTC. Variable domain in full (rest from reference TRBV19 and TRBJ1-2): DGGITQSPKYLFRKEGQNVTLSCEQNLNHDAMYWYRQDPGQGLRLIYYSQIVNDFQKGDIAEGYSVSREKKESFPLTVTSAQKNPTAFYLCASNPLDRVWGYTFGSGTRLTVV.